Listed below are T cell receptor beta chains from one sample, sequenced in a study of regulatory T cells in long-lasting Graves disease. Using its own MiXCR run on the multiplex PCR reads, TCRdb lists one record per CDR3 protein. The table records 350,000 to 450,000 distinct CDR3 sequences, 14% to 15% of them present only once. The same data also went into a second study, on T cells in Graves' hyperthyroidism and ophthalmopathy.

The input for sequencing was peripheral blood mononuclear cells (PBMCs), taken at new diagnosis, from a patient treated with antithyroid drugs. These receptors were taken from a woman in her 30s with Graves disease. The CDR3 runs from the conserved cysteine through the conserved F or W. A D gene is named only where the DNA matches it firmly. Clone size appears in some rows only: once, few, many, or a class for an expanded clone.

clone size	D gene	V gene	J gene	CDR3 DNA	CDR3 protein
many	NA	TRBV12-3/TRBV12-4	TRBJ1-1	TGTGCCAGCAGTTCTGTTGGATCGAACACTGAAGCTTTCTTT	CASSSVGSNTEAFF
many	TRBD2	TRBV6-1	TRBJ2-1	TGCGCCTCCCAGTCGGTAGCGGGAGGGCGGTCGGCGTTCAATGAGCAGTTCTTC	CASQSVAGGRSAFNEQFF
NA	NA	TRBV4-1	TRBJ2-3	TGCGCCAGCAGCCAAGGAGAGACAGATACGCAGTGTTTT	CASSQGETDTQCF
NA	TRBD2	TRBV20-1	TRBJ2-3	TGCAGTGCCCTTGGGGGGGGACTAGGCACAGATACGCAGTATTTT	CSALGGGLGTDTQYF
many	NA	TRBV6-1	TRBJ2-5	TGTGCCAGCAACAAAGGGGAGCTAGCAGTGACCCAGTACTTC	CASNKGELAVTQYF
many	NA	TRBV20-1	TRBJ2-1	TGCAGTGCTGACACCGGGACCTTTACAGGGGAGCAGTTCTTC	CSADTGTFTGEQFF
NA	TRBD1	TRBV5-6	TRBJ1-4	TGTGCCAGCAGCCCCCAGGACAGGGTCGATGAAAAACTGTTTTTT	CASSPQDRVDEKLFF
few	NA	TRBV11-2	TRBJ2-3	TGTGCCAGCCGGGGGGCCTGGGAAGTCGATACGCAGTATTTT	CASRGAWEVDTQYF
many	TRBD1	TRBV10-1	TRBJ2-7	TGCGCCAGCGGGACAGGGTTCGAGGAGCAGTACTTC	CASGTGFEEQYF
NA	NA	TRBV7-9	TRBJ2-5	TGTGCCAGCAGTCCCCGTACGCTTAGAGAGACCCAGTACTTC	CASSPRTLRETQYF
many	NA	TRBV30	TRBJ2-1	TGTGCCTGTATTAAACGCTCCTACAATGAGCAGTTCTTC	CACIKRSYNEQFF
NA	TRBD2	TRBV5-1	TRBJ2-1	TGCGCCAGCAGCCATAAGCGGGAGAGCTCCTACAATGAGCAGTTCTTC	CASSHKRESSYNEQFF
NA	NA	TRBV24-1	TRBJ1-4	TGTGCCACCTGGGCGAGGCGAGACCCCCTTAATGAAAAACTGTTTTTT	CATWARRDPLNEKLFF
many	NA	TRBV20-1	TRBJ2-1	TGCAGTGCTAGGGGTATTGGGGGTCGATACAATGAGCAGTTCTTC	CSARGIGGRYNEQFF
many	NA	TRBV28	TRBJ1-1	TGTGCCAGCAGTCTAACAGCTGCGAACACTGAAGCTTTCTTT	CASSLTAANTEAFF
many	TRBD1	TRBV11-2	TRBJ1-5	TGTGCCAGCAGCTTAAGAGGAGTGACAGGGTTGGGCCAGCCCCAGCATTTT	CASSLRGVTGLGQPQHF
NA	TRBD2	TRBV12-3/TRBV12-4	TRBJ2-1	TGTGCCAGCAGTTTTGGACTAGATAGCAATGAGCAGTTCTTC	CASSFGLDSNEQFF
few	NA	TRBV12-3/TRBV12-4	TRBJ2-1	TGTGCCAGCAGCCTCCAGGTGGGGGCGGGCAATGAGCAGTTCTTC	CASSLQVGAGNEQFF
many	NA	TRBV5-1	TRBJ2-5	TGCGCCAGCAGCCCTTCGGGTACCCAAGAGACCCAGTACTTC	CASSPSGTQETQYF
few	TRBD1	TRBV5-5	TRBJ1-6	TGTGCCAGCAGCTTGGTAACAGGGGCCTATAATTCACCCCTCCACTTT	CASSLVTGAYNSPLHF
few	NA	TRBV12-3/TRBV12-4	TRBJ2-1	TGTGCCAGCAGTTTATTCCAAGCGGGTTCCAATGAGCAGTTCTTC	CASSLFQAGSNEQFF
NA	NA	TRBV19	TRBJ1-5	TGTGCCAGTAGCCGGCCACCGGGACTTAAGGTCCAGCCCCAGCATTTT	CASSRPPGLKVQPQHF
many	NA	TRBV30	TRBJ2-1	TGTGCCTTCGTCTACAATGAGCAGTTCTTC	CAFVYNEQFF
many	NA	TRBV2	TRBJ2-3	TGTGCCAGCCGGAGGACGCAATCAGACACAGATACGCAGTATTTT	CASRRTQSDTDTQYF
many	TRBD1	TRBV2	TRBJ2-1	TGTGCTGGGTCCGGGGACAGGGCTGATGAGCAGTTCTTC	CAGSGDRADEQFF
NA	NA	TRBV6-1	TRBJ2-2	TGTGCCAGCAGTGGATTCAGGGGGGATCCGAACACCGGGGAGCTGTTTTTT	CASSGFRGDPNTGELFF
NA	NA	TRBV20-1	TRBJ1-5	TGCAGTGCTAGAGATCAATGGGTTAGCAATCAGCCCCAGCATTTT	CSARDQWVSNQPQHF
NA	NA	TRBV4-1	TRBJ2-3	TGCGCCAGCAGCCAAGATATCGGGTCAGATACGCAGTATTTT	CASSQDIGSDTQYF
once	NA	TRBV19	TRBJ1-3	TGTGCCAGTAGTTTCGATGGGACCTCTGGAAACACCATATATTTT	CASSFDGTSGNTIYF
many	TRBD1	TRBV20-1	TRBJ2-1	TGCAGTGCTCAGCGGACAGGGTCCAATGAGCAGTTCTTC	CSAQRTGSNEQFF
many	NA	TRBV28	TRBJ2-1	TGTGCCAGCAGTTTAGGGCTCCCGTACAATGAGCAGTTCTTC	CASSLGLPYNEQFF
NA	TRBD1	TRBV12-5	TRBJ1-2	TGTGCTAGTGGCCTAACACAGGGGGGGAGCTACACCTTC	CASGLTQGGSYTF